The clone carrying this T cell receptor (beta chain) was recorded a few times. Libraries were prepared by immunoSEQ multiplex PCR; TCRdb keeps only in-frame clonotypes and omits some of them. Here the sample spans some 130,000 clones, approximately 92% being singletons. This specimen belongs to a study of control samples from healthy donors and cancer patients. The sequenced sample was blood. The receptor comes from a man aged 35 to 55 in good health.

CDR3 protein: CASSQDVSGAKNIQYF. The CDR3, as DNA: TGTGCCAGCAGCCAAGACGTCAGCGGGGCCAAAAACATTCAGTACTTC. The chain couples TRBV4-2 to TRBJ2-4; TRBD2 is a possible D gene (6 bases). This CDR3 has 16 residues. Trimming took off 0 bases at V and 1 base at J, with 10 bases between the two ends. Per germline, CDR1 LGHNA and CDR2 YNFKEQ.